Each of the 11 T cell receptor beta chains below was sequenced from the same sample in a study of cytomegalovirus exposure and HLA in healthy donors. With 60 Vbeta and 13 Jbeta primers, the PCR was carried out. Profiled with immunoSEQ multiplex PCR; TCRdb holds only in-frame clones, not every one. Of around 70,000 clones in the sample, just over 70% were seen once. What was sequenced was PBMCs. The source is a man in his 60s in good health and CMV-seropositive.

The chain uses TRBV5-1 and TRBJ2-2; 7 bases line up with TRBD1. From germline, CDR1 is SGHRS and CDR2 YFSETQ. This CDR3 spans 15 amino acids. The ends lost 2 bases at V and 4 bases at J; junction bases unmatched: 5. The CDR3 loop reads CASSFGQVTTGELFF. The CDR3 region has the DNA TGCGCCAGCAGCTTCGGACAGGTGACCACCGGGGAGCTGTTTTTT.

The sample holds a few counts of this clone. The rearrangement joins TRBV11-2 to TRBJ2-1; the D is unclear. The CDR3 extends over 15 amino acids. V lost 2 bases and J 4 bases, leaving 12 bases between the germline ends. The germline CDR1 and CDR2 sequences are SGHAT and FQNNGV. The CDR3 spells CASSLLIAQYNEQFF. CDR3 nucleotide sequence: TGTGCCAGCAGCTTATTAATAGCTCAATACAATGAGCAGTTCTTC.

The CDR3 nucleotides read TGTGCCTGGAGTCGTCGGGGGACCAAAAACATTCAGTACTTC. Its translation: CAWSRRGTKNIQYF. The chain employs TRBV30 and TRBJ2-4; the D gene is possibly TRBD2 (6 bases). The germline CDR1 and CDR2 sequences are GTSNPN and SVGIG (reference sequence). The V end was cut by 2 bases, the J end by 2 bases, with 10 bases between. The CDR3 is 14 residues long.

This sequence joins TRBV2 and TRBJ2-1; 12 bases are a match to TRBD2. In germline, CDR1 is SNHLY, CDR2 FYNNEI. The CDR3 contains 16 residues. V lost 6 bases and J lost 4; bases outside the gene matches: 7. The CDR3: CASRRGLAGLYNEQFF. Here the CDR3 DNA reads TGTGCCAGCAGGCGTGGACTAGCGGGGTTATACAATGAGCAGTTCTTC.

Comment on this clone: Relative to the germline gene, one junction end is altered; a read error may explain this. The rearrangement links TRBV7-9 to TRBJ2-2, with D unclear. The V gene's germline CDR1 is SEHNR and CDR2 FQNEAQ (reference sequence). CDR3 length: 12 amino acids. The CDR3 DNA reads TGTTCCAGCAGCTTGACTTCCGGGGAGCTGTTTTTT. This encodes CSSSLTSGELFF.

The chain employs TRBV11-2 and TRBJ1-1; D is unresolved. This CDR3 spans 12 amino acids. Trimming took off 5 bases at V and 9 bases at J, with 13 bases between the two ends. Germline V gene sequence: CDR1 SGHAT, CDR2 FQNNGV. CDR3 bases: TGTGCCAGCAGCCCGGGGTATCACAAAGCTTTCTTT. Residues: CASSPGYHKAFF.

On this clone: The identical CDR3 is also encoded by other nucleotide sequences in the sample. The CDR3 spells CASSLLAGGYNEQFF. DNA for the CDR3: TGTGCCAGCAGCTTATTAGCGGGAGGGTACAATGAGCAGTTCTTC. The rearrangement joins TRBV7-9 to TRBJ2-1; 11 nucleotides match TRBD2. Trimming at V came to 2 bases and at J to 4 bases, leaving 1 base not matched to a gene. CDR1 is SEHNR and CDR2 is FQNEAQ in the germline V gene (reference sequence). This CDR3 region has 15 residues.

The chain recombines TRBV9 with TRBJ2-6; no reliable D call. Germline V CDR1 and CDR2: SGDLS, YYNGEE. This CDR3 has 16 residues. Trimming cost V 4 bases and J 5 bases, with 16 bases left between them. CDR3 region: CASSPSATPRANVLTF. CDR3 in DNA: TGTGCCAGCAGCCCTTCCGCTACCCCGAGGGCCAACGTCCTGACTTTC.

This clone was recorded many times. The gene calls are TRBV10-3 and TRBJ2-7; 8 bases fit TRBD1. This CDR3 is built from 15 residues. V shed 0 bases and J 3 bases; nucleotides not matched to a gene: 4. Germline CDR1 is ENHRY and CDR2 is SYGVKD. The CDR3 DNA follows: TGTGCCATCAGTGAGTCGACAGGACAGGGCTACGAGCAGTACTTC. Protein: CAISESTGQGYEQYF.

This clone occurred a few times. This chain links TRBV10-3 with TRBJ2-3; perhaps TRBD2 as D (6 bases). CDR3 length: 15 residues. Looked up from germline, CDR1 is ENHRY and CDR2 is SYGVKD. The ends were cut back, 3 bases at V and 2 bases at J, with 12 bases in the middle. The CDR3 spells CAISDGGGHTDTQYF. DNA for the CDR3: TGTGCCATCAGTGACGGGGGTGGGCACACAGATACGCAGTATTTT.

The rearrangement uses TRBV4-3 and TRBJ1-5; the D is unclear. Germline V gene data show CDR1 as LGHNA and CDR2 as YSLEER. This CDR3 is 14 amino acids long. The V end lost 3 bases, the J end lost 7 bases, and 13 bases lay between the germline ends. CDR3 sequence: CASSQKSLGQPQHF. The CDR3 DNA sequence: TGCGCCAGCAGCCAGAAATCATTGGGCCAGCCCCAGCATTTT.